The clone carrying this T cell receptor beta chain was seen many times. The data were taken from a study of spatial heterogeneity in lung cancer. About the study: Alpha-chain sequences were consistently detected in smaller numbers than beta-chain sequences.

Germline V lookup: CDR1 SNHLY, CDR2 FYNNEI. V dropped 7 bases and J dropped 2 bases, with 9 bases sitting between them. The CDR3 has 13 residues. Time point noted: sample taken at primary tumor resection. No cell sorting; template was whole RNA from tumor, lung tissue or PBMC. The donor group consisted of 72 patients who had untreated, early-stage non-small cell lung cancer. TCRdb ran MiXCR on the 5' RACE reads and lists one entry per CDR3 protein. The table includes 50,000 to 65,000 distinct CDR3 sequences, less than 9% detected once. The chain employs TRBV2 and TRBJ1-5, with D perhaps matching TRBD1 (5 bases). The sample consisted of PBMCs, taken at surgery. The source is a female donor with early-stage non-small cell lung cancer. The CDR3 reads CASTVGGNQPQHF. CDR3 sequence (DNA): TGTGCCAGCACCGTGGGGGGCAATCAGCCCCAGCATTTT.